The 19 T cell receptor beta chains presented below share a single source sample, sequenced in a study of blood T cell repertoires in COVID-19. The method was immunoSEQ multiplex PCR; TCRdb's version includes in-frame clones alone and lacks a portion of them. The data contain 30,000 to 35,000 clones, more than 75% of them singletons. Sequenced input: peripheral blood. Receptors were obtained from a man older than 75 with acute or convalescent COVID-19.

This clone was seen just once. The chain employs TRBV5-1 and TRBJ2-1; 10 bases match TRBD1. The CDR3 totals 14 residues. The germline V gene has CDR1 SGHRS and CDR2 YFSETQ. V lost 4 bases, J lost 7 bases, and 5 bases stayed unmatched. The CDR3 here is CASSDGQGGNEQFF. CDR3 nucleotide sequence: TGCGCCAGCAGCGACGGACAGGGGGGGAATGAGCAGTTCTTC.

This chain connects TRBV6-4 to TRBJ1-2; the D is unclear. CDR1 MRHNA and CDR2 SNTAGT come from the germline V gene. Trimming removed 6 bases at V and 1 base at J, with 9 bases between. The length of the CDR3 is 13 residues. The CDR3 DNA reads TGTGCCAGCAGCCGAGGGTTTAACTATGGCTACACCTTC. Translation gives CASSRGFNYGYTF.

The chain uses TRBV28 and TRBJ1-2; 7 bases are shared with TRBD1. In germline, CDR1 is MDHEN, CDR2 SYDVKM. With V trimmed by 2 bases and J by 8 bases, 2 bases remained unmatched. The CDR3 sequence is 12 residues long. The CDR3: CASSLDRAGYTF. Here the CDR3 DNA reads TGTGCCAGCAGTTTAGACAGGGCGGGCTACACCTTC.

V usage is TRBV14 and J usage is TRBJ1-2; 8 nucleotides match TRBD1. The ends lost 3 bases at V and 4 bases at J; junction bases unmatched: 16. The germline V gene encodes CDR1 SGHDN and CDR2 FVKESK. The CDR3 length is 18 residues. The CDR3 here is CASSHLSGTGKTSYGYTF. CDR3 bases: TGTGCCAGCAGCCATTTATCCGGGACAGGAAAGACATCCTATGGCTACACCTTC.

This chain links TRBV4-1 with TRBJ1-1; D perhaps matches TRBD1 (6 bases). Germline-derived CDR1 and CDR2 are MGHRA and YSYEKL. CDR3 size: 16 residues. Trimming left V 4 bases short and J 2 bases short, with 17 bases between. The CDR3 is CASSLSLYRDNTEAFF. CDR3 bases: TGCGCCAGCAGCCTTTCCCTTTACAGGGACAACACTGAAGCTTTCTTT.

The chain carries TRBV28 and TRBJ2-7, with D perhaps TRBD2 (6 bases). The CDR3 contains 13 residues. Per the germline V gene, CDR1 is MDHEN and CDR2 is SYDVKM. V was cut by 7 bases and J by 5 bases, with 15 bases left in between. The CDR3 DNA is TGTGCCAGCAAGCTGGGAGGAACCCACGAGCAGTACTTC. Protein sequence: CASKLGGTHEQYF.

The chain uses TRBV12-3 or TRBV12-4 and TRBJ1-1; D gene unclear. The CDR3 has 13 residues. Trimming removed 6 bases from V and 4 bases from J, with 12 bases in between. The CDR3 bases are TGTGCCAGCAGCCTAGCCTTGGGCACTGAAGCTTTCTTT. Translation gives CASSLALGTEAFF.

This chain uses TRBV4-3 with TRBJ1-2; D may be TRBD1 (5 bases). V shed 4 bases and J shed 7 bases, with 19 bases lying between them. The CDR3 covers 15 residues. CDR1 LGHNA and CDR2 YSLEER come from the germline V gene. Here the CDR3 DNA reads TGCGCCAGCAGCCGGTGGGACTCTAGCGCTCCTGGCTACACCTTC. Protein product: CASSRWDSSAPGYTF.

V is TRBV7-2 and J is TRBJ2-1; D gene uncertain. Germline-derived CDR1 and CDR2 are SGHTA and FQGNSA. The CDR3 extends over 15 amino acids. V was clipped by 1 base and J by 0 bases, with 7 bases between them. The CDR3 here is CASSLGGTSYNEQFF. The CDR3 DNA follows: TGTGCCAGCAGCTTAGGCGGAACCTCCTACAATGAGCAGTTCTTC. The variable domain in full, with the rest retrieved from reference TRBV7-2 and TRBJ2-1, is GAGVSQSPSNKVTEKGKDVELRCDPISGHTALYWYRQSLGQGLEFLIYFQGNSAPDKSGLPSDRFSAERTGGSVSTLTIQRTQQEDSAVYLCASSLGGTSYNEQFFGPGTRLTVL.

The V gene is TRBV7-9, the J gene TRBJ1-4; D perhaps matches TRBD1 (6 bases). The V and J ends lost 11 bases and 3 bases respectively, with 22 bases between them. The CDR3 length is 16 residues. The germline gives CDR1 SEHNR, CDR2 FQNEAQ (reference sequence). CDR3: CASSGAGEVPNEKLFF. DNA of the CDR3: TGTGCCTCTAGCGGGGCAGGGGAGGTACCTAATGAAAAACTGTTTTTT. Full variable domain (outside the CDR3, taken from reference TRBV7-9 and TRBJ1-4): DTGVSQNPRHKITKRGQNVTFRCDPISEHNRLYWYRQTLGQGPEFLTYFQNEAQLEKSRLLSDRFSAERPKGSFSTLEIQRTEQGDSAMYLCASSGAGEVPNEKLFFGSGTQLSVL.

The chain carries TRBV24-1 and TRBJ2-7, with 9 bases that match TRBD1. After removal of 4 bases from V and 4 bases from J, the junction contained 7 bases not matched to a gene. This CDR3 spans 15 amino acids. Per germline, CDR1 KGHDR and CDR2 SFDVKD. DNA for the CDR3: TGTGCCACCAGTGACTCCGGGACAGGGAGATACGAGCAGTACTTC. Amino acid sequence: CATSDSGTGRYEQYF.

The chain recombines TRBV15 with TRBJ2-5, with D possibly matching TRBD2 (5 bases). Germline V CDR1 and CDR2: LNHNV, YYDKDF (reference sequence). This CDR3 spans 15 amino acids. V was cut by 5 bases and J by 4 bases, with 17 bases left in between. The CDR3 bases are TGTGCCACCAGCGGCGTCAAGAGGGAAGTAGAGACCCAGTACTTC. Protein: CATSGVKREVETQYF.

This rearrangement joins TRBV3-1 (or the pseudogene TRBV3-2) to TRBJ1-4; D may be TRBD1 (5 bases). The CDR3 loop spans 14 amino acids. Between the trimmed V and J ends, which lost 1 base and 8 bases, there was a span of 11 bases. Germline V gene sequence: CDR1 LGHDT, CDR2 YNNKEL (reference sequence). Written as DNA, the CDR3 is TGTGCCAGCAGCCAAGGGCAGGGAGGGGAAAAACTGTTTTTT. It codes for CASSQGQGGEKLFF.

This clone was observed a handful of times. The CDR3 loop reads CASSPREANTEAFF. DNA for the CDR3: TGTGCCAGCAGCCCCCGGGAAGCGAACACTGAAGCTTTCTTT. V usage is TRBV13 and J usage is TRBJ1-1; D ambiguous. The V gene lost 5 bases and the J gene lost 1 base, with 11 bases spanning the gap. CDR3 length: 14 residues. Looked up from germline, CDR1 is PRHDT and CDR2 is FYEKMQ (reference sequence).

There are a few counts of this clone. This chain joins TRBV7-9 and TRBJ2-3; TRBD2 might be the D (6 bases). The germline gives CDR1 SEHNR, CDR2 FQNEAQ (reference sequence). V dropped 4 bases and J dropped 0 bases, with 11 bases sitting between them. The CDR3 length is 15 residues. CDR3 sequence reads: CASSSRLGSTDTQYF. As DNA, the CDR3 is TGTGCCAGCAGCTCAAGACTAGGGAGCACAGATACGCAGTATTTT.

In this sample, this clone turned up once. The rearrangement links TRBV6-6 to TRBJ2-7; no definite D call. Germline values: CDR1 MNHNY, CDR2 SVGAGI (reference sequence). The CDR3 has 14 amino acids. Trimming removed 2 bases at V and 0 bases at J, with 8 bases between. For the CDR3, the DNA is TGTGCCAGCAGTTACGTTCGGAGCTCCTACGAGCAGTACTTC. Translation gives CASSYVRSSYEQYF.

V and J are TRBV5-1 and TRBJ2-2, with TRBD1 identical over 7 bases. The CDR3 is 17 amino acids. Germline values: CDR1 SGHRS, CDR2 YFSETQ. V shed 4 bases, J shed 3 bases, and the junction held 12 bases outside the gene matches. Written as DNA, the CDR3 is TGCGCCAGCAGCGGAATAATGGGACAGACCTACACCGGGGAGCTGTTTTTT. It specifies CASSGIMGQTYTGELFF.

This clone has only a few counts. The chain employs TRBV27 and TRBJ1-1; 10 bases map to TRBD1. Trimming at V came to 2 bases and at J to 3 bases, leaving 9 bases not matched to a gene. Germline CDR1 reads MNHEY; CDR2 reads SMNVEV (reference sequence). The CDR3 has 17 residues. The CDR3, as DNA: TGTGCCAGCAGTTTAGGGGGGGACAGGGGCAAGGACACTGAAGCTTTCTTT. Translation gives CASSLGGDRGKDTEAFF.

The chain combines TRBV3-1 (or the pseudogene TRBV3-2) with TRBJ1-1; 8 bases line up with TRBD1. Germline CDR1 LGHDT, CDR2 YNNKEL (reference sequence). J gave up 6 bases and V 4 bases, and 10 bases lay outside the gene matches. The CDR3 spans 15 residues. The DNA for the CDR3 is TGTGCCAGCAGCCTCCCGGGACAGGCCCGATCTGAAGCTTTCTTT. It is translated as CASSLPGQARSEAFF.